The source of this T cell receptor (beta chain) is a study of cytomegalovirus exposure and HLA in healthy donors. Primers for the PCR totalled 60 Vbeta and 13 Jbeta. Generated by immunoSEQ multiplex PCR, the TCRdb table keeps only in-frame clones and is missing some. Of some 140,000 clones in the sample, 80% are singletons; the top ten hold around 6%. This CDR3 contains 16 residues. Trimming took 0 bases from V and 0 from J, leaving 9 bases between them. Germline-derived CDR1 and CDR2 are MNHEY and SVGAGI. V usage is TRBV6-5 and J usage is TRBJ1-3, with no clear D. The receptor comes from a woman aged 40 to 50 in good health and CMV-seropositive. Sequenced: PBMCs. CDR3 in amino acids: CASSYSREASGNTIYF. The CDR3 DNA sequence: TGTGCCAGCAGTTACTCCCGGGAGGCCTCTGGAAACACCATATATTTT.